Following are 5 T cell receptor beta chains from one sample sequenced in a study of T cell responses to AZD1222 COVID-19 vaccine. Libraries were prepared by immunoSEQ multiplex PCR; TCRdb keeps only in-frame clonotypes and omits some of them. In the table there are roughly 100,000 clones, approximately 90% of which are singletons. This sample comprised peripheral blood, obtained on day 0 of AZD1222 vaccination. The receptor set was obtained from an adult in good health.

This sequence joins TRBV27 and TRBJ2-7; 10 bases map to TRBD1. The J segment lost 1 base and the V segment lost 4 bases, leaving 4 bases of the junction unmatched. Germline V gives CDR1 MNHEY, CDR2 SMNVEV (reference sequence). The CDR3 runs to 15 residues. CDR3: CASSSRQGASYEQYF. The CDR3 bases are TGTGCCAGCAGTTCCAGACAGGGGGCTTCCTACGAGCAGTACTTC.

This clone has a single count. The V and J genes are TRBV4-1 and TRBJ1-3, with TRBD1 matching over 9 bases. The CDR3 contains 17 residues. Germline V gene lookup returns CDR1 MGHRA and CDR2 YSYEKL. Trimming took 0 bases from V and 5 from J; bases not matched to a gene: 8. The CDR3 region is CASSQDLSGQGRNTIYF. CDR3 coding DNA: TGCGCCAGCAGCCAAGATTTGTCGGGACAGGGAAGAAACACCATATATTTT.

This chain connects TRBV12-3 or TRBV12-4 to TRBJ1-2; D gene unclear. The CDR3 sequence is 12 residues long. Trimming cost V 8 bases and J 5 bases, with 12 bases left between them. As DNA, the CDR3 is TGTGCCAGCCGAGGGCGCGGGTATGGCTACACCTTC. Amino acids: CASRGRGYGYTF.

The rearrangement joins TRBV25-1 to TRBJ2-1, with 8 bases aligning to TRBD2. The trim removed 5 bases at V and 9 bases at J, leaving 12 bases unmatched. From germline, CDR1 is MGHDK and CDR2 SYGVNS. The CDR3 length is 15 residues. CDR3 loop: CASSPRGGGRLEQFF. The CDR3 nucleotides read TGTGCCAGCAGTCCCCGTGGCGGGGGGCGTCTTGAGCAGTTCTTC.

The chain uses TRBV7-2 and TRBJ1-4; weak D call: TRBD1 (5 bases). The germline V and J ends were trimmed by 4 bases and 3 bases, with 6 bases remaining between them. The CDR3 loop spans 13 amino acids. Germline assignment: CDR1 SGHTA and CDR2 FQGNSA. CDR3 DNA: TGTGCCAGCAGCTCGGGGGCTAATGAAAAACTGTTTTTT. Translation gives CASSSGANEKLFF.